These 9 T cell receptor beta chains originate from one sample sequenced in a study of cytomegalovirus exposure and HLA in healthy donors. PCR used 60 Vbeta primers and 13 Jbeta primers. Clones were sequenced by immunoSEQ multiplex PCR, and TCRdb holds only the in-frame ones, with some missing. The sample has roughly 110,000 clones; approximately 80% are singletons. Sequencing input: PBMCs. The receptor source for this set is a man aged 45-65 years in good health and CMV-seronegative.

The chain has TRBV11-1 and TRBJ2-7, with D uncertain. This CDR3 has 14 amino acids. Germline values: CDR1 SGHAT, CDR2 FQDESV (reference sequence). Trimming removed 5 bases at V and 2 bases at J, with 13 bases between. Here the CDR3 DNA reads TGTGCCAGCAGCCCCCTAGTCCACGCCTACGAGCAGTACTTC. It codes for CASSPLVHAYEQYF. Drawing the rest from reference TRBV11-1 and TRBJ2-7, the complete variable domain is EAEVAQSPRYKITEKSQAVAFWCDPISGHATLYWYRQILGQGPELLVQFQDESVVDDSQLPKDRFSAERLKGVDSTLKIQPAELGDSAMYLCASSPLVHAYEQYFGPGTRLTVT.

The rearrangement links TRBV6-1 to TRBJ1-1, with a tentative D call TRBD1 (5 bases). CDR1 is MNHNS and CDR2 is SASEGT in the germline V gene. CDR3 length equals 15 residues. Trimming removed 2 bases from V and 5 bases from J, with 15 bases in between. DNA of the CDR3: TGTGCCAGCAGTGAATGGGGCCTCCTGGGGACTGAAGCTTTCTTT. This sequence encodes CASSEWGLLGTEAFF.

CDR3 amino acids: CAWSVGLAVNNEQFF. Here the CDR3 DNA reads TGTGCCTGGAGTGTAGGTCTAGCGGTTAACAATGAGCAGTTCTTC. V gene TRBV30 combines with J gene TRBJ2-1; 7 bases map to TRBD2. Germline-derived CDR1 and CDR2 are GTSNPN and SVGIG (reference sequence). The V gene end was trimmed by 0 bases and the J gene end by 5 bases; junction bases not matched to a gene: 7. The CDR3 covers 15 residues.

The chain is built from TRBV6-5 and TRBJ2-1; 7 nucleotides agree with TRBD2. The CDR3 contains 15 residues. Per germline, CDR1 MNHEY and CDR2 SVGAGI. V trimming: 6 bases; J trimming: 0 bases; junction bases outside the gene matches: 5. DNA of the CDR3: TGTGCCAGCAGCCGGGGGGTGAGCTCCTACAATGAGCAGTTCTTC. Protein product: CASSRGVSSYNEQFF.

This chain joins TRBV30 and TRBJ1-2; maybe TRBD1 (6 bases). V was pared by 0 bases and J by 2 bases, with 10 bases between. This CDR3 is 14 amino acids long. CDR1 is GTSNPN and CDR2 is SVGIG in the germline V gene (reference sequence). The CDR3 coding sequence is TGTGCCTGGAGTGTAGGGGGAGCGAACTATGGCTACACCTTC. Its protein product is CAWSVGGANYGYTF.

This chain joins TRBV20-1 and TRBJ2-3; no firm D call. This CDR3 has 10 residues. Germline lookup yields CDR1 DFQATT and CDR2 SNEGSKA (reference sequence). V was trimmed by 3 bases and J by 8 bases, leaving 6 bases between them. CDR3 in DNA: TGCAGTGCTAGCTCAGTTACGCAGTATTTT. Residues: CSASSVTQYF.

This clone was seen only a few times. The chain links TRBV2 to TRBJ2-3, with a possible D match to TRBD2 (7 bases). The germline V gene encodes CDR1 SNHLY and CDR2 FYNNEI. Deletions cut 3 bases from V and 3 bases from J, with 13 bases between. This CDR3 comprises 15 residues. This CDR3 is CASSEWGRGTDTQYF. The CDR3 nucleotides read TGTGCCAGCAGTGAGTGGGGGCGGGGGACAGATACGCAGTATTTT.

The chain recombines TRBV5-6 with TRBJ2-7; 10 nucleotides match TRBD2. CDR3 size: 15 residues. V trimming: 0 bases; J trimming: 4 bases; junction bases outside the gene matches: 4. Germline-derived CDR1 and CDR2 are SGHDT and YYEEEE. The CDR3 DNA sequence: TGTGCCAGCAGCTTGGGTGGGACTAGCGAGTACGAGCAGTACTTC. It translates to CASSLGGTSEYEQYF.

The rearrangement joins TRBV5-3 to TRBJ2-1, with a possible D match to TRBD2 (6 bases). TRBV5-3 is annotated as an ORF whose role is uncertain. V lost 2 bases and J lost 2, with 8 bases in between. CDR3 size: 14 residues. Written as DNA, the CDR3 is TGTGCCAGAAGCTTTCGGGGGACCTACAATGAGCAGTTCTTC. Translated: CARSFRGTYNEQFF.